Below, 9 T cell receptor beta chains from the same sample are listed, as sequenced in a study of blood T cell repertoires in COVID-19. TCRdb's copy holds only in-frame clones and misses some; the assay was immunoSEQ multiplex PCR. This table holds approximately 190,000 clones, 82% found once. Sequenced input: peripheral blood. The receptors shown here come from a woman in her sixties or seventies with COVID-19, enrolled during active disease.

The rearrangement joins TRBV3-1 (or the pseudogene TRBV3-2) to TRBJ1-4; maybe TRBD1 (6 bases). Germline loops: CDR1 LGHDT, CDR2 YNNKEL (reference sequence). This CDR3 spans 14 amino acids. V was cut by 1 base and J by 8 bases, with 11 bases left in between. The CDR3 region has the DNA TGTGCCAGCAGCCAAGCCAGGGGTGGAGAAAAACTGTTTTTT. Translated: CASSQARGGEKLFF.

The genes are TRBV11-2 and TRBJ1-2; no firm D call. The V gene lost 3 bases and the J gene lost 2 bases, with 10 bases spanning the gap. The CDR3 runs 14 residues. Germline lookup yields CDR1 SGHAT and CDR2 FQNNGV. CDR3 in DNA: TGTGCCAGCAGCTTTGATGGGCGAAACTATGGCTACACCTTC. Translation: CASSFDGRNYGYTF.

The rearrangement uses TRBV9 and TRBJ1-1; 10 nucleotides match TRBD1. Trimming removed 3 bases from V and 11 bases from J; junction bases left unmatched: 10. Germline CDR1 SGDLS, CDR2 YYNGEE. This CDR3 contains 14 residues. CDR3 region: CASSALRDRGRAFF. In DNA, the CDR3 is TGTGCCAGCAGCGCTCTCCGGGACAGGGGTAGGGCTTTCTTT.

The chain employs TRBV19 and TRBJ1-1; perhaps TRBD1 as D (6 bases). The germline CDR1 and CDR2 sequences are LNHDA and SQIVND (reference sequence). V lost 7 bases to trimming and J lost 7 bases, with 16 bases between them. The CDR3 has 13 residues. CDR3 in amino acids: CASTKDRSNEAFF. Written as DNA, the CDR3 is TGTGCCAGTACCAAAGACAGGTCTAATGAAGCTTTCTTT.

To note about this clone: Given a much more abundant clone one base away, this may be a read error. Here the CDR3 reads CAGSASGSTDTQYF. The CDR3 DNA follows: TGTGCCGGCAGTGCTAGCGGGAGCACAGATACGCAGTATTTT. This sequence joins TRBV6-4 and TRBJ2-3; 8 bases agree with TRBD2. This CDR3 spans 14 amino acids. Germline values: CDR1 MRHNA, CDR2 SNTAGT.

The genes are TRBV11-2 and TRBJ2-1, with 7 bases lining up with TRBD2. Germline lookup yields CDR1 SGHAT and CDR2 FQNNGV. The trim removed 2 bases at V and 7 bases at J, leaving 2 bases unmatched. This CDR3 has 13 residues. CDR3 DNA: TGTGCCAGCAGCTTACGACTAGCTAATGAGCAGTTCTTC. Its translation: CASSLRLANEQFF.

The genes are TRBV11-3 and TRBJ2-2; D is possibly TRBD1 (6 bases). V was clipped by 5 bases and J by 1 base, with 11 bases between them. The CDR3 length is 15 residues. Germline lookup yields CDR1 SGHNT and CDR2 YENEEA. Here the CDR3 reads CASSPHRENTGELFF. CDR3 DNA sequence: TGTGCCAGCAGCCCCCACAGGGAGAACACCGGGGAGCTGTTTTTT.

The V gene is TRBV14, the J gene TRBJ2-7; TRBD1 matches at 7 bases. Per germline, CDR1 SGHDN and CDR2 FVKESK. The CDR3 contains 15 residues. V lost 4 bases to trimming and J lost 5 bases; unmatched junction nucleotides: 11. CDR3 in amino acids: CASSLTDRASDEQYF. CDR3 nucleotides: TGTGCCAGCAGCCTAACCGACAGGGCGTCGGACGAGCAGTACTTC.

The V gene is TRBV9, the J gene TRBJ2-3; possible D gene TRBD2, 6 bases. Trimming removed 1 base at V and 4 bases at J, with 13 bases between. The CDR3 runs 15 residues. The germline V gene encodes CDR1 SGDLS and CDR2 YYNGEE. The CDR3 spells CASSVQATGADTQYF. CDR3 coding DNA: TGTGCCAGCAGCGTACAGGCGACGGGGGCAGATACGCAGTATTTT.